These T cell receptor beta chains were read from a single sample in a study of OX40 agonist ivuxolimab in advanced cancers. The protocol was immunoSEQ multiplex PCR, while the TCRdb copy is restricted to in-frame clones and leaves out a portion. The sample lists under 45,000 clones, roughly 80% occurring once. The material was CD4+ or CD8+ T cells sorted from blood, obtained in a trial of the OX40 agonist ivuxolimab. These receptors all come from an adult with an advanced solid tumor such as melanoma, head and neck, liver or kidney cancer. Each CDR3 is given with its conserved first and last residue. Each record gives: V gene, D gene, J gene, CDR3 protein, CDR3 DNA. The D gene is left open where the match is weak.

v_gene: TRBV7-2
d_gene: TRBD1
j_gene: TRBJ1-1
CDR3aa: CASSLTRGTGGVWGTEAFF
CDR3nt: TGTGCCAGCAGCTTAACCCGGGGGACAGGGGGCGTATGGGGCACTGAAGCTTTCTTT

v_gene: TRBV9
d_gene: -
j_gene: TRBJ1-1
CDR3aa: CASSQGLNTEAFF
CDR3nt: TGTGCCAGCAGCCAGGGACTGAACACTGAAGCTTTCTTT

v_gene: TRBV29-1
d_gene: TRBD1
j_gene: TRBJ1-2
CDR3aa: CSVDLGTGSGQPDYGYTF
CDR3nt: TGCAGCGTTGATCTGGGGACAGGGTCGGGTCAGCCGGACTATGGCTACACCTTC

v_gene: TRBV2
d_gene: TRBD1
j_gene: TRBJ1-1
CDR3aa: CASSPDRDTEAFF
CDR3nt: TGTGCCAGCAGCCCGGACAGGGACACTGAAGCTTTCTTT

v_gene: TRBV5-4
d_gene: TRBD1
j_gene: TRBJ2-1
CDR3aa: CASSGGQNNEQFF
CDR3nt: TGTGCCAGCAGCGGGGGACAGAACAATGAGCAGTTCTTC

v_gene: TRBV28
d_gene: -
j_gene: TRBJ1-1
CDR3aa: CASSLGGNTEAFF
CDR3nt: TGTGCCAGCAGTTTGGGAGGGAACACTGAAGCTTTCTTT

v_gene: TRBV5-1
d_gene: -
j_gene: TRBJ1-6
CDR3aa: CASSLGGSTLVGNSPLHF
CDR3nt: TGCGCCAGCAGCTTGGGGGGGAGCACCTTAGTTGGAAATTCACCCCTCCACTTT

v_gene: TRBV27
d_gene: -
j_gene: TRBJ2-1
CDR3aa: CASSPGTTNNEQFF
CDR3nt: TGTGCCAGCAGCCCCGGGACAACTAACAATGAGCAGTTCTTC

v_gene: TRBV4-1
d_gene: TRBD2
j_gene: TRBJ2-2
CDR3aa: CASSQAGGPPSTGELFF
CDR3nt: TGCGCCAGCAGCCAAGCGGGAGGTCCCCCTTCCACCGGGGAGCTGTTTTTT

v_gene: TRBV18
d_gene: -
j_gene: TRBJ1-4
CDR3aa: CASSPEATNEKLFF
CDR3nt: TGTGCCAGCTCACCGGAAGCAACTAATGAAAAACTGTTTTTT